The 17 T cell receptor beta chains presented below share a single source sample, sequenced in a study of somatic reversion in DOCK8 deficiency. TRB libraries came from one-step amplicon PCR on around 100 ng genomic DNA with EuroClonality-NGS primers. TCRdb re-analysed the multiplex PCR reads in MiXCR, keeping a single row per CDR3 protein. The sample holds approximately 1,500 distinct CDR3 sequences, 15% to 20% seen once. The sequencing input was blood. The receptor source for this set is a human donor with DOCK8 deficiency.

Many counts were recorded for this clonotype. The J gene is TRBJ2-2, the V gene TRBV25-1; D gene ambiguous. Looked up from germline, CDR1 is MGHDK and CDR2 is SYGVNS. The CDR3 runs 16 residues. V was shortened by 1 base and J by 5 bases, with 14 bases between the two germline ends. CDR3 DNA: TGTGCCAGCAGTGAATGGGTCCTTTTAGGGACCGGGGAGCTGTTTTTT. It translates to CASSEWVLLGTGELFF. Supplemented by reference TRBV25-1 and TRBJ2-2, the full variable domain reads EADIYQTPRYLVIGTGKKITLECSQTMGHDKMYWYQQDPGMELHLIHYSYGVNSTEKGDLSSESTVSRIRTEHFPLTLESARPSHTSQYLCASSEWVLLGTGELFFGEGSRLTVL.

By frequency in the sample, this clonotype is medium-sized. The gene calls are TRBV19 and TRBJ1-1; D is ambiguous. V was pared by 1 base and J by 3 bases, with 9 bases between. CDR1 is LNHDA, CDR2 SQIVND, per germline (reference sequence). The CDR3 covers 14 residues. DNA for the CDR3: TGTGCCAGTAGTATAGCACACCCTGACACTGAAGCTTTCTTT. Translating gives CASSIAHPDTEAFF.

The chain uses TRBV24-1 and TRBJ2-6; the D gene is possibly TRBD2 (5 bases). V gave up 1 base and J gave up 0 bases, with 12 bases separating them. Per the germline V gene, CDR1 is KGHDR and CDR2 is SFDVKD. CDR3 length: 18 residues. CDR3 in amino acids: CATSDFRVRGSGANVLTF. Here the CDR3 DNA reads TGTGCCACCAGTGATTTTAGAGTCCGGGGCTCTGGGGCCAACGTCCTGACTTTC.

This clonotype was recorded a few times. The V call is TRBV7-6, the J call TRBJ1-2; tentative D call: TRBD1 (6 bases). Germline loops: CDR1 SGHVS, CDR2 FNYEAQ. The CDR3 contains 17 residues. Trimming took off 5 bases at V and 6 bases at J, with 25 bases between the two ends. The CDR3 spells CASSLPGGAGESNGYTF. The CDR3 DNA reads TGTGCCAGCAGCCTACCCGGGGGCGCCGGTGAAAGTAATGGCTACACCTTC. Together with reference TRBV7-6 and TRBJ1-2, the CDR3 gives the full variable domain: GAGVSQSPRYKVTKRGQDVALRCDPISGHVSLYWYRQALGQGPEFLTYFNYEAQQDKSGLPNDRFSAERPEGSISTLTIQRTEQRDSAMYRCASSLPGGAGESNGYTFGSGTRLTVV.

This clonotype is large. This chain connects TRBV12-3 or TRBV12-4 to TRBJ2-5; 7 bases fit TRBD2. CDR3 length: 14 amino acids. Germline trimming cut 0 bases from V and 2 bases from J; bases unmatched to any gene: 0. For the CDR3, the DNA is TGTGCCAGCAGTTTAGCGGGGGGGCAAGAGACCCAGTACTTC. Translated: CASSLAGGQETQYF.

V is TRBV18 and J is TRBJ1-2, with TRBD1 as a possible D gene (6 bases). Trimming shortened V by 3 bases and J by 0 bases, and 14 bases separated the two germline ends. Per the germline V gene, CDR1 is KGHSH and CDR2 is LQKENI. The CDR3 has 16 amino acids. CDR3 in amino acids: CASSPYQGFTNYGYTF. The CDR3 DNA sequence: TGTGCCAGCTCACCCTACCAGGGGTTCACTAACTATGGCTACACCTTC.

This clonotype was seen repeatedly, ten times or more. The chain combines TRBV21-1 with TRBJ1-6; the D call TRBD1 from the table was never checked on the DNA. TRBV21-1 is tagged as a pseudogene. This CDR3 has 19 residues. The CDR3 region is CASSGTTGGPYSYNSPLHF. In DNA, the CDR3 is TGTGCCAGCAGCGGTACGACGGGGGGACCGTACTCCTATAATTCACCCCTCCACTTT.

J is TRBJ1-6 and V is TRBV6-5; no firm D call. This CDR3 is built from 16 residues. Germline V lookup: CDR1 MNHEY, CDR2 SVGAGI. V was pared by 7 bases and J by 0 bases, with 13 bases between. CDR3 loop: CASTVREGSYNSPLHF. CDR3 nucleotide sequence: TGTGCCAGCACCGTGAGGGAGGGCTCCTATAATTCACCCCTCCACTTT.

This clonotype showed up many times. V gene TRBV30 combines with J gene TRBJ1-2, with 7 bases matching TRBD1. In germline, CDR1 is GTSNPN, CDR2 SVGIG (reference sequence). The CDR3 totals 13 residues. V gave up 5 bases and J gave up 2 bases; unmatched junction bases: 5. The DNA for the CDR3 is TGTGCCTGGGCCATGGACAGGAACTATGGCTACACCTTC. Translation gives CAWAMDRNYGYTF.

The rearrangement uses TRBV6-6 and TRBJ2-3; D may correspond to TRBD1 or TRBD2 (5 bases each). Germline CDR1 and CDR2: MNHNY and SVGAGI (reference sequence). The CDR3 sequence is 15 residues long. The germline V and J ends were trimmed by 1 base and 0 bases, with 8 bases remaining between them. The CDR3 nucleotides are TGTGCCAGCAGTTACTTGGGACCTAGCACAGATACGCAGTATTTT. This encodes CASSYLGPSTDTQYF.

At least ten counts were recorded for this clonotype. The rearrangement joins TRBV4-1 to TRBJ1-4; no definite D call. Germline V gives CDR1 MGHRA, CDR2 YSYEKL. The CDR3 totals 13 residues. Trimming cost V 0 bases and J 6 bases, with 5 bases left between them. CDR3 amino acids: CASSQDGDEKLFF. CDR3 nucleotide sequence: TGCGCCAGCAGCCAAGACGGGGATGAAAAACTGTTTTTT.

This clonotype rates as medium-sized. J is TRBJ2-7 and V is TRBV6-1; D is perhaps TRBD1 (6 bases). The CDR3 length is 16 residues. Between the trimmed V and J ends, which lost 10 bases and 5 bases, there was a span of 27 bases. From germline, CDR1 is MNHNS and CDR2 SASEGT. Here the CDR3 DNA reads TGTGCCATCCGTGTCGGAAGGGACACCGGATCCGACGAGCAGTACTTC. Its translation: CAIRVGRDTGSDEQYF.

The chain links TRBV5-1 to TRBJ2-3, with D tentatively TRBD2 (6 bases). The length of the CDR3 is 15 residues. V gave up 0 bases and J gave up 4 bases, with 12 bases separating them. The germline V gene encodes CDR1 SGHRS and CDR2 YFSETQ. The CDR3 DNA reads as TGCGCCAGCAGCTTGGCCTACGGGGGTTCAGATACGCAGTATTTT. It yields the protein CASSLAYGGSDTQYF.

The rearrangement joins TRBV6-2 or TRBV6-3 to TRBJ2-2; 9 bases agree with TRBD2. The germline V gene encodes CDR1 MNHEY and CDR2 SVGEGT. V trimming: 4 bases; J trimming: 4 bases; junction bases outside the gene matches: 7. The CDR3 is made up of 16 amino acids. CDR3 amino acids: CASSSLLRGGTGELFF. CDR3 sequence (DNA): TGTGCCAGCAGTTCCCTGCTGCGGGGGGGCACCGGGGAGCTGTTTTTT.

Sample share makes this clonotype medium-sized. The genes are TRBV12-3 or TRBV12-4 and TRBJ1-2; tentatively, D is TRBD1 (6 bases). CDR3 length: 15 residues. The V gene lost 3 bases and the J gene lost 2 bases, with 13 bases spanning the gap. The CDR3 sequence is CASSFGTQGNYGYTF. The DNA of the CDR3 is TGTGCCAGCAGTTTCGGCACACAGGGAAACTATGGCTACACCTTC.

This clonotype rates as medium-sized. The chain is built from TRBV20-1 and TRBJ2-1, with 10 bases aligning to TRBD2. Germline lookup yields CDR1 DFQATT and CDR2 SNEGSKA (reference sequence). There are 16 residues in the CDR3. The V segment lost 1 base and the J segment 4 bases; nucleotides outside the gene matches: 7. The CDR3: CSARVIVAGGYNEQFF. DNA for the CDR3: TGCAGTGCTAGAGTAATAGTAGCGGGGGGTTACAATGAGCAGTTCTTC.

By frequency in the sample, this clonotype is large. The V gene is TRBV11-2, the J gene TRBJ1-1, with D unresolved. This CDR3 spans 14 amino acids. With 3 bases removed from V and 0 bases from J, the gap between germline ends came to 8 bases. CDR1 SGHAT and CDR2 FQNNGV come from the germline V gene. As DNA, the CDR3 is TGTGCCAGCAGCTTCAGGTCGCTGAACACTGAAGCTTTCTTT. Encoded protein: CASSFRSLNTEAFF.